This T cell receptor (beta chain) was identified in a study of T cells in Graves' hyperthyroidism and ophthalmopathy. Study observations and caveats: The model anticipated ophthalmopathy a median around six months pre-onset. Most clonotypes that expanded in the thyroid above 0.001 also showed up in blood.

This CDR3 has 12 residues. The germline V gene encodes CDR1 DFQATT and CDR2 SNEGSKA (reference sequence). Trimming removed 0 bases from V and 2 bases from J, with 5 bases in between. There are many counts of this clonotype. Its antigen is still unknown. The CDR3 regions of TCR beta were amplified from RNA transcripts. An initial round of RT-PCR targeting the TCR CDR3 relied on the HTBI primer set. From the multiplex PCR reads, TCRdb called clonotypes with MiXCR, one entry per CDR3 protein. The table has approximately 700,000 distinct CDR3 sequences, just under 45% seen once; the top ten hold under 8.5%. Any patient presenting with uncontrolled infection, other autoimmune disease, pregnancy or lactation was left out.

The chain couples TRBV20-1 to TRBJ2-7; D remains ambiguous. The clonotype comes from an adult man with Graves' disease, either hyperthyroidism or ophthalmopathy (not recorded which). Input material: peripheral blood or thyroid tissue (not recorded which). In DNA form, the CDR3 reads TGCAGTGCTAGAGACAGGACCTACGAGCAGTACTTC. Residues: CSARDRTYEQYF.